A single sample is the source of the 18 T cell receptor beta chains below, sequenced in a study of tumor-infiltrating lymphocytes in localized non-small cell lung cancer. The protocol was immunoSEQ multiplex PCR, while the TCRdb copy is restricted to in-frame clones and leaves out a portion. The table includes over 10,000 clones, roughly 67% detected once. The sequenced sample consisted of lung tumor tissue. All receptors derive from a human donor with non-small cell lung cancer.

This clone was observed a few times. The rearrangement joins TRBV30 to TRBJ2-3; weak D call: TRBD1 (5 bases). V shed 2 bases and J shed 6 bases, with 9 bases lying between them. The CDR3 runs to 12 residues. Germline V CDR1 and CDR2: GTSNPN, SVGIG (reference sequence). This CDR3 is CAWSYRRDTQYF. DNA for the CDR3: TGTGCCTGGAGTTACAGGCGGGATACGCAGTATTTT.

The sample holds a few counts of this clone. This sequence joins TRBV5-1 and TRBJ2-2, with 10 bases identical to TRBD2. The CDR3 runs to 16 residues. Germline loops: CDR1 SGHRS, CDR2 YFSETQ. V lost 0 bases to trimming and J lost 9 bases; unmatched junction nucleotides: 8. CDR3 sequence (DNA): TGCGCCAGCAGCTTGGAGGCTAGCGGGAGTTTCAGGGAGCTGTTTTTT. This sequence encodes CASSLEASGSFRELFF.

The chain is built from TRBV6-6 and TRBJ2-6, with D hard to call. The CDR3 sequence is 16 residues long. V lost 5 bases and J lost 0, with 11 bases in between. From germline, CDR1 is MNHNY and CDR2 SVGAGI (reference sequence). CDR3 region: CASSHGQNSGANVLTF. CDR3 DNA: TGTGCCAGCAGTCATGGCCAGAACTCTGGGGCCAACGTCCTGACTTTC.

The CDR3 coding sequence is TGCAGCGTTGAGAGGACTAGCGCTCGTACGCAGTATTTT. Encoded protein: CSVERTSARTQYF. J is TRBJ2-3 and V is TRBV29-1; 9 nucleotides line up with TRBD2. CDR1 is SQVTM, CDR2 ANQGSEA, per germline. J was trimmed by 8 bases and V by 3 bases; bases with no gene match: 6. The CDR3 has 13 amino acids.

The rearrangement uses TRBV14 and TRBJ2-3; tentative D call: TRBD1 (5 bases). This CDR3 contains 16 residues. V was trimmed by 4 bases and J by 3 bases, leaving 17 bases between them. Germline V gene sequence: CDR1 SGHDN, CDR2 FVKESK. The CDR3 sequence is CASSPRGVKGTDTQYF. In DNA, the CDR3 is TGTGCCAGCAGCCCAAGAGGTGTGAAGGGGACAGATACGCAGTATTTT. The whole variable domain, remainder taken from reference TRBV14 and TRBJ2-3, is EAGVTQFPSHSVIEKGQTVTLRCDPISGHDNLYWYRRVMGKEIKFLLHFVKESKQDESGMPNNRFLAERTGGTYSTLKVQPAELEDSGVYFCASSPRGVKGTDTQYFGPGTRLTVL.

The rearrangement uses TRBV5-4 and TRBJ2-6; TRBD1 agrees at 7 bases. The CDR3 consists of 19 residues. V shed 3 bases, J shed 0 bases, and the junction held 12 bases outside the gene matches. CDR1 is SGHNT and CDR2 is YYREEE in the germline V gene (reference sequence). The CDR3 coding sequence is TGTGCCAGCAGCTCGTTCAGGGGGACAGACGACTCTGGGGCCAACGTCCTGACTTTC. It translates to CASSSFRGTDDSGANVLTF.

This clone was recorded once. The gene calls are TRBV5-1 and TRBJ2-5, with 10 bases fitting TRBD2. CDR3 size: 14 residues. Germline lookup yields CDR1 SGHRS and CDR2 YFSETQ. Trimming took 4 bases from V and 5 from J; bases not matched to a gene: 5. The CDR3 DNA sequence: TGCGCCAGCAGCCAAGGGACTAGCGATGAGACCCAGTACTTC. Its protein is CASSQGTSDETQYF.

The chain has TRBV20-1 and TRBJ2-1; D gene ambiguous. CDR3 length: 10 residues. With 6 bases removed from V and 9 bases from J, the gap between germline ends came to 9 bases. Germline lookup yields CDR1 DFQATT and CDR2 SNEGSKA (reference sequence). The CDR3 nucleotides are TGCAGTGCCCAGCTGGGTGAGCAGTTCTTC. Amino acid sequence: CSAQLGEQFF.

The chain links TRBV4-1 to TRBJ1-5, with D possibly being TRBD1 (5 bases). The V end lost 5 bases, the J end lost 6 bases, and 11 bases lay between the germline ends. Germline V gene lookup returns CDR1 MGHRA and CDR2 YSYEKL. The CDR3 has 13 amino acids. The CDR3 coding sequence is TGCGCCAGCAGCTTGGGGGTTGTTCAGCCCCAGCATTTT. Its translation: CASSLGVVQPQHF.

This clone was counted once. The CDR3 does not end in the conserved phenylalanine or tryptophan, so this is likely a read error. The chain uses TRBV11-2 and TRBJ1-4, with D possibly matching TRBD1 (5 bases). The CDR3 is made up of 14 amino acids. Germline CDR1 is SGHAT and CDR2 is FQNNGV. V was shortened by 6 bases and J by 7 bases, with 15 bases between the two germline ends. DNA of the CDR3: TGTGCCAGCAGTCACGGGACTTCTTCTGAAAAACTGTTTTCT. Residues: CASSHGTSSEKLFS.

This sequence joins TRBV7-9 and TRBJ2-4; D call uncertain. This CDR3 region has 15 residues. Looked up from germline, CDR1 is SEHNR and CDR2 is FQNEAQ (reference sequence). With 5 bases removed from V and 0 bases from J, the gap between germline ends came to 11 bases. The CDR3 coding sequence is TGTGCCAGCAGCCTCCCTTACGCAGCCAAAAACATTCAGTACTTC. Translated: CASSLPYAAKNIQYF.

CDR3 DNA sequence: TGTGCCAGCTCACCGAGACTAGCGGGGGGCAACACCGGGGAGCTGTTTTTT. Amino acid sequence: CASSPRLAGGNTGELFF. This chain links TRBV18 with TRBJ2-2; 13 nucleotides line up with TRBD2. The germline V gene encodes CDR1 KGHSH and CDR2 LQKENI. After removal of 3 bases from V and 2 bases from J, the junction contained 3 bases not matched to a gene. The CDR3 is made up of 17 amino acids.

This chain links TRBV7-9 with TRBJ1-1; no clear D gene. The germline gives CDR1 SEHNR, CDR2 FQNEAQ (reference sequence). This CDR3 has 12 residues. The V gene lost 3 bases and the J gene lost 1 base, with 3 bases spanning the gap. The CDR3 DNA is TGTGCCAGCAGCTTCGCGAACACTGAAGCTTTCTTT. It is translated as CASSFANTEAFF. Filled out from reference TRBV7-9 and TRBJ1-1, the complete variable domain reads DTGVSQNPRHKITKRGQNVTFRCDPISEHNRLYWYRQTLGQGPEFLTYFQNEAQLEKSRLLSDRFSAERPKGSFSTLEIQRTEQGDSAMYLCASSFANTEAFFGQGTRLTVV.

The chain joins TRBV28 to TRBJ2-7; D might be TRBD1 or TRBD2, each matching 5 bases. CDR1 and CDR2 from the germline V gene are MDHEN and SYDVKM. This CDR3 has 15 amino acids. V lost 5 bases and J 2 bases, leaving 16 bases between the germline ends. DNA for the CDR3: TGTGCCAGCAGTCCCCCAGGGAGTAACACCTACGAGCAGTACTTC. Amino acids: CASSPPGSNTYEQYF.

The chain employs TRBV2 and TRBJ2-2; no firm D call. V was pared by 2 bases and J by 6 bases, with 7 bases between. The germline CDR1 and CDR2 sequences are SNHLY and FYNNEI. This CDR3 has 13 residues. This CDR3 is CASSEKVPGELFF. CDR3 DNA: TGTGCCAGCAGTGAAAAGGTTCCCGGGGAGCTGTTTTTT.

V and J are TRBV19 and TRBJ2-7; 7 bases align to TRBD2. The CDR3 spans 16 residues. V lost 3 bases to trimming and J lost 6 bases; unmatched junction nucleotides: 14. Germline CDR1 reads LNHDA; CDR2 reads SQIVND (reference sequence). The CDR3 reads CASSISPGGSRGEQYF. The CDR3 region has the DNA TGTGCCAGTAGTATTTCTCCCGGCGGGAGTAGGGGCGAGCAGTACTTC.

This rearrangement joins TRBV5-6 to TRBJ2-5; D is unclear. CDR3 size: 13 residues. The V and J ends lost 6 bases and 4 bases respectively, with 13 bases between them. Germline loops: CDR1 SGHDT, CDR2 YYEEEE. CDR3 DNA sequence: TGTGCCAGCACTCGGATCGCTGGAGAGACCCAGTACTTC. As protein: CASTRIAGETQYF.

The genes are TRBV5-4 and TRBJ1-1; no reliable D call. Trimming left V 0 bases short and J 6 bases short, with 9 bases between. The germline V gene encodes CDR1 SGHNT and CDR2 YYREEE (reference sequence). This CDR3 spans 13 amino acids. The CDR3 loop reads CASSLGGPAEAFF. The CDR3 bases are TGTGCCAGCAGCTTGGGCGGACCGGCTGAAGCTTTCTTT.